What follows are 13 T cell receptor beta chains derived from one specimen sequenced in a study of CD8+ T cells in alopecia areata. Treatment noted: oral pan-JAK inhibitor, 5-10 mg twice daily. After isolation, RNA underwent reverse transcription to generate cDNA as the sequencing template. Here immunoSEQ multiplex PCR was the method, and the copy in TCRdb shows in-frame clones only, minus some. The sample contains under 250,000 clones, approximately 67% of which appear only once. The sequences come from CD4+ T cells sorted from blood, collected between weeks 43 and 45, from a patient treated with tofacitinib. These receptor sequences come from a human donor with alopecia areata.

The gene calls are TRBV7-9 and TRBJ2-5, with D perhaps matching TRBD2 (5 bases). The CDR3 length is 14 residues. In germline, CDR1 is SEHNR, CDR2 FQNEAQ (reference sequence). Trimming left V 5 bases short and J 3 bases short, with 13 bases between. The CDR3 bases are TGTGCCAGCAGCGCCGGGGTCTATGAAGAGACCCAGTACTTC. This translates into CASSAGVYEETQYF.

The chain recombines TRBV20-1 with TRBJ2-7; D is uncertain. Germline V CDR1 and CDR2: DFQATT, SNEGSKA (reference sequence). The CDR3 runs to 11 residues. V lost 6 bases and J lost 2, with 8 bases in between. CDR3 bases: TGCAGTGCGGAGAGTCCCTACGAGCAGTACTTC. Translation gives CSAESPYEQYF.

There are a few counts of this clone. CDR3 region: CAYTAGNDYGYTF. Written as DNA, the CDR3 is TGTGCCTACACAGCGGGTAATGACTATGGCTACACCTTC. J is TRBJ1-2 and V is TRBV30; D call uncertain. Deletions cut 7 bases from V and 3 bases from J, with 15 bases between. CDR1 is GTSNPN, CDR2 SVGIG, per germline (reference sequence). This CDR3 region has 13 residues.

The sample holds one count of this clone. The chain employs TRBV30 and TRBJ1-1, with a tentative D call TRBD1 (6 bases). CDR3 length equals 14 residues. Germline assignment: CDR1 GTSNPN and CDR2 SVGIG (reference sequence). Trimming removed 0 bases from V and 5 bases from J, with 13 bases in between. The DNA for the CDR3 is TGTGCCTGGAGTGTACAGGATGGACAGACTGAAGCTTTCTTT. As protein: CAWSVQDGQTEAFF.

The chain combines TRBV6-6 with TRBJ2-2, with D possibly being TRBD1 (6 bases). V was trimmed by 3 bases and J by 0 bases, leaving 11 bases between them. The CDR3 spans 16 residues. Germline V lookup: CDR1 MNHNY, CDR2 SVGAGI (reference sequence). The CDR3 spells CASSYPTGSNTGELFF. CDR3 in DNA: TGTGCCAGCAGTTATCCGACAGGATCGAACACCGGGGAGCTGTTTTTT.

This chain connects TRBV2 to TRBJ2-5; D remains unclear. V was clipped by 4 bases and J by 1 base, with 7 bases between them. CDR3 length: 13 residues. CDR1 and CDR2 (germline): SNHLY, FYNNEI. For the CDR3, the DNA is TGTGCCAGCAGTGGGGGTCTCCAAGAGACCCAGTACTTC. This codes for CASSGGLQETQYF.

Here the CDR3 DNA reads TGCAGTGCTGCAGGGGTTCGGGAGCAGTTCTTC. Encoded protein: CSAAGVREQFF. The V call is TRBV20-1, the J call TRBJ2-1; TRBD1 is a possible D gene (6 bases). The CDR3 extends over 11 amino acids. V lost 5 bases to trimming and J lost 10 bases, with 12 bases between them. CDR1 DFQATT and CDR2 SNEGSKA come from the germline V gene (reference sequence).

This chain connects TRBV9 to TRBJ2-4; D is unresolved. Trimming stripped 0 bases from V and 3 bases from J, with 7 bases between. The germline CDR1 and CDR2 sequences are SGDLS and YYNGEE. This CDR3 spans 14 amino acids. The CDR3 reads CASSVDIRKNIQYF. In DNA form, the CDR3 reads TGTGCCAGCAGCGTAGACATCCGCAAAAACATTCAGTACTTC.

This chain connects TRBV7-2 to TRBJ2-7; 8 bases line up with TRBD2. The CDR3 loop spans 21 amino acids. V gave up 0 bases and J gave up 0 bases; unmatched junction bases: 19. Germline CDR1 SGHTA, CDR2 FQGNSA. The chain's CDR3 is CASSLAPRVAGGLLSSYEQYF. The CDR3 bases are TGTGCCAGCAGCTTAGCCCCTCGGGTTGCGGGGGGCCTACTAAGCTCCTACGAGCAGTACTTC.

The rearrangement joins TRBV7-2 to TRBJ2-6; 7 nucleotides agree with TRBD1. The junction had 4 bases not matched to a gene; V was cut back by 6 bases and J by 2 bases. Germline values: CDR1 SGHTA, CDR2 FQGNSA. The CDR3 has 15 residues. The CDR3 region has the DNA TGTGCCAGCAGTAACGACAGGGCTGGGGCCAACGTCCTGACTTTC. Translated: CASSNDRAGANVLTF.

The chain is built from TRBV4-1 and TRBJ1-2; D might be TRBD1 (6 bases). V was shortened by 0 bases and J by 8 bases, with 19 bases between the two germline ends. The CDR3 sequence is 16 residues long. Germline loops: CDR1 MGHRA, CDR2 YSYEKL. In DNA form, the CDR3 reads TGCGCCAGCAGCCAAGATCGGGGAGGCTCGGGGGGCGGCTACACCTTC. Translated, it gives CASSQDRGGSGGGYTF.

This clone was observed a few times. The V call is TRBV6-1, the J call TRBJ2-1; TRBD1 aligns across 10 bases. Losses at the gene ends were 3 bases for V and 4 bases for J; bases not matched to a gene: 6. The CDR3 length is 16 residues. Germline-derived CDR1 and CDR2 are MNHNS and SASEGT. In DNA form, the CDR3 reads TGTGCCAGCAGTGATGGGACAGGGGCTAAGTACAATGAGCAGTTCTTC. Its protein is CASSDGTGAKYNEQFF.

The chain recombines TRBV10-3 with TRBJ2-3; D is undetermined. This CDR3 region has 12 residues. Germline values: CDR1 ENHRY, CDR2 SYGVKD. Trimming removed 6 bases at V and 2 bases at J, with 6 bases between. The CDR3 is CAISGNTDTQYF. As DNA, the CDR3 is TGTGCCATCAGCGGAAACACAGATACGCAGTATTTT.